The present T cell receptor (beta chain) was sequenced within a study of CD8 T cells in ankylosing spondylitis. The CDR3 length is 14 residues. From germline, CDR1 is SGDLS and CDR2 YYNGEE. Trimming at V came to 1 base and at J to 0 bases, leaving 1 base not matched to a gene. TCRdb redid the calling of the 5' RACE reads with MiXCR, one entry per CDR3 protein. The sample lists approximately 140,000 distinct CDR3 sequences, roughly 44% occurring once. This clonotype was seen a single time. The rearrangement uses TRBV9 and TRBJ2-7, with 7 bases lining up with TRBD2. The TCR originated in a male donor with ankylosing spondylitis. Sequencing used synovial fluid, either unsorted or a sorted T cell fraction (not recorded which). DNA for the CDR3: TGTGCCAGCAGCGTATGGGACTACTCCTACGAGCAGTACTTC. Translated, it gives CASSVWDYSYEQYF.